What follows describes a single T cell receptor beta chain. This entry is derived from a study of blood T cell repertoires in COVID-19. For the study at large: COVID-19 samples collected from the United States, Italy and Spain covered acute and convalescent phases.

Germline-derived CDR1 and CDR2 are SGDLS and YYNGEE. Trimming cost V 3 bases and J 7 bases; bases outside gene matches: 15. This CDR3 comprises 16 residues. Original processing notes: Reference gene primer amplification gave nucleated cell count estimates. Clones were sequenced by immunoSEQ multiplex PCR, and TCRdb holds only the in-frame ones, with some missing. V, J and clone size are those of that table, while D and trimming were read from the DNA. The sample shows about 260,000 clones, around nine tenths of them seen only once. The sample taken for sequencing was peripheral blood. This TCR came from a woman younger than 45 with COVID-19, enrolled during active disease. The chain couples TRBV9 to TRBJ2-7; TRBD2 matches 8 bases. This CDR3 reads CASSAAGLAGLREQYF. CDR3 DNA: TGTGCCAGCAGCGCCGCCGGGCTAGCGGGCCTACGGGAGCAGTACTTC.